This entry describes one T cell receptor beta chain. No antigen is known for it. This record comes from a study of beta chain features in type 1 diabetes. The study, taken as a whole, reports: Diminished insertions and augmented deletions at VDJ junctions characterized type 1 diabetes patients.

CDR3 length equals 15 residues. V was clipped by 4 bases and J by 4 bases; unmatched bases: 9. Germline V gene lookup returns CDR1 MDHEN and CDR2 SYDVKM. Every bit of the isolated RNA underwent reverse transcription, so sequencing read expressed TCRB transcripts. Here immunoSEQ multiplex PCR was the method, and the copy in TCRdb shows in-frame clones only, minus some. This sample has around 190,000 clones, with 13% found just once. J is TRBJ2-7 and V is TRBV28, with 8 nucleotides matching TRBD1. Material: central memory CD4+ T cells from blood. This receptor was identified in a woman between 18 and 29 years old in good health. The CDR3 is CASSSPTGAGYEQYF. CDR3 nucleotide sequence: TGTGCCAGCAGTTCCCCGACAGGGGCTGGGTACGAGCAGTACTTC.